This TCR beta chain was profiled in a study of blood T cell repertoires in COVID-19. Study background: T cells, B-cell-depleted T cells, or PBMCs supplied cDNA or gDNA.

Sequencing was performed with immunoSEQ multiplex PCR; in TCRdb, only in-frame clones are kept and a portion is missing. The profile shows about 240,000 clones, more than 75% of them singletons. The receptor was isolated from a woman aged 40 to 49 with acute COVID-19. The sample consisted of PBMCs or T cells enriched from blood (not recorded which).

CDR3 bases: TGTGCCAGCAGCGTAGCTACAGCGGCCAATGAGCAGTTCTTC. This gives the protein CASSVATAANEQFF. The chain carries TRBV9 and TRBJ2-1; the D gene is possibly TRBD2 (5 bases). CDR1 SGDLS and CDR2 YYNGEE come from the germline V gene. V lost 0 bases to trimming and J lost 6 bases, with 10 bases between them. This CDR3 is 14 amino acids long.